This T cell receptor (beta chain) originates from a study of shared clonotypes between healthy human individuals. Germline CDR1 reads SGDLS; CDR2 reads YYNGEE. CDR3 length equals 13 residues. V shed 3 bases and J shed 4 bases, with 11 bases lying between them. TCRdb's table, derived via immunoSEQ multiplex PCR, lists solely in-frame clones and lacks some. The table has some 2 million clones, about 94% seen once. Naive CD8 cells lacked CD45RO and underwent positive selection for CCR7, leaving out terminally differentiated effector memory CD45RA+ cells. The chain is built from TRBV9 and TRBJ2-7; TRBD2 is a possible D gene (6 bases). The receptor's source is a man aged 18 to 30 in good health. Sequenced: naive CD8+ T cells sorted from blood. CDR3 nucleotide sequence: TGTGCCAGCAGCGCCGGGAGCCTGTACGAGCAGTACTTC. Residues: CASSAGSLYEQYF. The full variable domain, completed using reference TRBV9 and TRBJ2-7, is DSGVTQTPKHLITATGQRVTLRCSPRSGDLSVYWYQQSLDQGLQFLIQYYNGEERAKGNILERFSAQQFPDLHSELNLSSLELGDSALYFCASSAGSLYEQYFGPGTRLTVT.